This T cell receptor (beta chain) emerged from a study of CD8 T cells in Susac syndrome. When the RNA was reverse transcribed, random hexamers were used with an input of roughly 0.5 to 1 ug. MiXCR was run by TCRdb on the immunoSEQ multiplex PCR reads, yielding one entry per CDR3 protein. The table has some 190,000 distinct CDR3 sequences, almost 96% seen once. Germline CDR1 DFQATT, CDR2 SNEGSKA (reference sequence). This CDR3 has 15 amino acids. V lost 1 base and J lost 4, with 17 bases in between. This chain uses TRBV20-1 with TRBJ2-7; D may correspond to TRBD1 or TRBD2 (6 bases each). The receptor was derived from a human donor with multiple sclerosis. Sequenced sample: CD4+ T cells from PBMCs. The CDR3 loop is CSARARTARGYEQYF. For the CDR3, the DNA is TGCAGTGCTAGAGCCCGGACAGCGCGGGGATACGAGCAGTACTTC.